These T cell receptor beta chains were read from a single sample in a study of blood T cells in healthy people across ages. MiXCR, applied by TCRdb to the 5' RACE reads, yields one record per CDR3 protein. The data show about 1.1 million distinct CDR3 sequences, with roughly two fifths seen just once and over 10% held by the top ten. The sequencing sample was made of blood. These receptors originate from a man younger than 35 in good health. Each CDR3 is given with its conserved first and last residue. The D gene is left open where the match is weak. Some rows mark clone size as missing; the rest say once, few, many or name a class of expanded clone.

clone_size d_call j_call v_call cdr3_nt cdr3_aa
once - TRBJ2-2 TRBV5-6 TGTGCCAGCAGCCGTCCGAAGGTCGCGAACACCGGGGAGCTGTTTTTT CASSRPKVANTGELFF
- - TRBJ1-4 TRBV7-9 TGTGCCAGCAGCCCCCTAATATGGGGACAAATTGAAAAACTGTTTTTT CASSPLIWGQIEKLFF
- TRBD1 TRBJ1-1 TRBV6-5 TGTGCTGTAAGACCCGGGACCGGGACAGGGAACACTGAAGCTTTCTTT CAVRPGTGTGNTEAFF
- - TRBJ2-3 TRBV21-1 TGTGCCAGCAACCTGAGGGGCAGGTACCTAAGCACAGATACGCAGTATTTT CASNLRGRYLSTDTQYF
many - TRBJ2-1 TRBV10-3 TGTGCCATCACGGGAGCTGCAGACAATGAGCAGTTCTTC CAITGAADNEQFF
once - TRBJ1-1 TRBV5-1 TGCGCCAGCAGGATGACGGAATCCATAGGCATGAACACTGAAGCTTTCTTT CASRMTESIGMNTEAFF
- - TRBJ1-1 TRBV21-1 TGTGCCAGCATCTCCGGCGTCGACAGCGAAGCTTTCTTT CASISGVDSEAFF
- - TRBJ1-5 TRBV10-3 TGTGCCATCAGGGTAGGGGTCGGGAGCAATCAGCCCCAGCATTTT CAIRVGVGSNQPQHF
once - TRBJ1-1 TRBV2 TGTGCCAGCAGTAACCCTCTCAGCACTGAAGCTTTCTTT CASSNPLSTEAFF
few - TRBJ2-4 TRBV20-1 TGCAGTGCTTACGTGGGACGGCTTCTTGAGCAGTACTTC CSAYVGRLLEQYF
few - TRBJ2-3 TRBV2 TGTGCCAGTACTAGCAAATTCACAGATACGCAGTATTTT CASTSKFTDTQYF
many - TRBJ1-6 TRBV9 TGTGCCAGCAGCGTGGGAGAAAACTCACCCCTCCACTTT CASSVGENSPLHF
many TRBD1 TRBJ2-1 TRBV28 TGTGCCAGCAGTTTCCAAACCTCGGACAGGGGAACCTACAATGAGCAGTTCTTC CASSFQTSDRGTYNEQFF
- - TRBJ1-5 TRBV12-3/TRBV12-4 TGTGCCAGCAGCATCAAGGGCAGAAATAGCAATCAGCCCCAGCATTTT CASSIKGRNSNQPQHF
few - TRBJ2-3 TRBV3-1 TGTGCCAGCAGTCACCCAACCAGGGGCACAGATACGCAGTATTTT CASSHPTRGTDTQYF
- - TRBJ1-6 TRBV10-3 TGTGCCATCAGTGGGGTTGCGGGACGAAATAATTCACCCCCCCACTTT CAISGVAGRNNSPPHF
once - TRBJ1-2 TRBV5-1 TGCGCCAGCAGCTTGGTTGGAGGGGAGTCTGGCTACACCTTC CASSLVGGESGYTF
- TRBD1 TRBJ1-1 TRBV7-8 TGTGCCGGCAGCCGATTGACAGGGGGCTTCACTGGAGCTTTCTTT CAGSRLTGGFTGAFF
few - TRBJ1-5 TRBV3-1 TGTGCCAGCAGCTCCGACAGGTTTCAGCCCCAGCATTTT CASSSDRFQPQHF
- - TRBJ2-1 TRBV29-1 TGCAGCGTTGGAGAAAATGAGCAGTTCTTC CSVGENEQFF
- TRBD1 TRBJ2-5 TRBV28 TGTGCCAGCAGTCATATAGGACAGGGAGGAGAGACCCAGTACTTC CASSHIGQGGETQYF
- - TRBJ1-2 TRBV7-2 TGTGCCAGCAGCTTAGTCCCGGGACACTCTAACTATGGCTACACCTTC CASSLVPGHSNYGYTF
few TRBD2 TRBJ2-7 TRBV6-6 TGTGCCAGCAGGACTAGCGGGGCCAACTACGAGCAGTACTTC CASRTSGANYEQYF